Presented here are 4 T cell receptor beta chains from one specimen sequenced in a study of blood T cell repertoires in COVID-19. Here immunoSEQ multiplex PCR was the method, and the copy in TCRdb shows in-frame clones only, minus some. The sample lists hundreds of thousands of clones, approximately 86% seen once, with 3% in the top ten. The sequencing input was peripheral blood. The source of these receptors is a human donor in a cohort sampled during active COVID-19.

V and J are TRBV4-1 and TRBJ2-3, with 8 nucleotides matching TRBD2. CDR3 length: 12 amino acids. The ends lost 8 bases at V and 7 bases at J; junction bases unmatched: 5. Looked up from germline, CDR1 is MGHRA and CDR2 is YSYEKL. The CDR3 DNA sequence: TGCGCCAGCCGCGGGGGGCGGAATACGCAGTATTTT. This sequence encodes CASRGGRNTQYF.

The V and J genes are TRBV7-9 and TRBJ1-1; perhaps TRBD1 as D (6 bases). The V end lost 5 bases, the J end lost 2 bases, and 15 bases lay between the germline ends. This CDR3 has 15 amino acids. Germline V gene lookup returns CDR1 SEHNR and CDR2 FQNEAQ (reference sequence). The DNA of the CDR3 is TGTGCCAGCAGCATTAACCAACAGGGAAACACTGAAGCTTTCTTT. Protein: CASSINQQGNTEAFF.

The CDR3 DNA follows: TGTGCCAGCAGCTCGGGGGAGGTACAGGAAAAACTGTTTTTT. It translates to CASSSGEVQEKLFF. V usage is TRBV5-4 and J usage is TRBJ1-4, with D possibly being TRBD1 (5 bases). V was clipped by 3 bases and J by 8 bases, with 14 bases between them. Germline loops: CDR1 SGHNT, CDR2 YYREEE (reference sequence). CDR3 length: 14 residues. Full variable domain (missing parts from reference TRBV5-4 and TRBJ1-4): ETGVTQSPTHLIKTRGQQVTLRCSSQSGHNTVSWYQQALGQGPQFIFQYYREEENGRGNFPPRFSGLQFPNYSSELNVNALELDDSALYLCASSSGEVQEKLFFGSGTQLSVL.

The V and J genes are TRBV2 and TRBJ2-6; D is undetermined. Germline CDR1 and CDR2: SNHLY and FYNNEI. The CDR3 extends over 15 amino acids. Trimming shortened V by 8 bases and J by 4 bases, and 15 bases separated the two germline ends. DNA of the CDR3: TGTGCCAGCCGCAAGGAGTCTTGGGGGGCCAACGTCCTGACTTTC. Translation gives CASRKESWGANVLTF.